This T cell receptor beta chain was observed in a study of blood T cell repertoires in COVID-19. Background on the study: Samples taken during acute and convalescent COVID-19 were collected in the United States, Italy and Spain.

CDR3 size: 14 residues. The germline gives CDR1 LGHDT, CDR2 YNNKEL (reference sequence). After removal of 3 bases from V and 7 bases from J, the junction contained 5 bases not matched to a gene. Sequencing was performed with immunoSEQ multiplex PCR; in TCRdb, only in-frame clones are kept and a portion is missing. In the table there are 300,000 or so clones, about 90% of which are singletons. What was sequenced was peripheral blood. This receptor was obtained from a woman aged 30 to 39 with COVID-19, enrolled during active disease. V usage is TRBV3-1 (or the pseudogene TRBV3-2) and J usage is TRBJ1-5; TRBD1 aligns across 8 bases. CDR3 in DNA: TGTGCCAGCAGCCAGATACAGGGGGTACAGCCCCAGCATTTT. Protein: CASSQIQGVQPQHF.